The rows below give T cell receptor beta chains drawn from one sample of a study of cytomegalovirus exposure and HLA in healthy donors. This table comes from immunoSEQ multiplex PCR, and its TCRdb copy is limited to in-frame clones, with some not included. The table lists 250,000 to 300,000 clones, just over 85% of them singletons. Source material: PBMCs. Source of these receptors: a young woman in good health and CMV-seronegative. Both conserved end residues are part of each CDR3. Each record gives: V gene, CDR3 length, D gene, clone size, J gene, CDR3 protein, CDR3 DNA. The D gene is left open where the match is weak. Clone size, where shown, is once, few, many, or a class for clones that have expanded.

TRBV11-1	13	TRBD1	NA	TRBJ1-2	CASSSDRDYGYTF	TGTGCCAGCAGCTCTGACAGGGACTATGGCTACACCTTC
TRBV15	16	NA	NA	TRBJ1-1	CATSRDFRGRYTEAFF	TGTGCCACCAGCAGAGATTTTCGGGGTAGATACACTGAAGCTTTCTTT
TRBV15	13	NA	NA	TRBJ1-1	CATSSASWGRAFF	TGTGCCACCAGCAGCGCCTCCTGGGGCCGGGCTTTCTTT
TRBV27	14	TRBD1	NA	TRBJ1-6	CASRLDRAVSPLHF	TGTGCCAGCAGGCTGGACAGGGCAGTTTCACCCCTCCACTTT
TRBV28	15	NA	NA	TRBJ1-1	CASSLVQIMNTEAFF	TGTGCCAGCAGTTTGGTACAAATCATGAACACTGAAGCTTTCTTT
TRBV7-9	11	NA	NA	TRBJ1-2	CALGGGDGYTF	TGTGCCCTCGGCGGAGGGGATGGCTACACCTTC
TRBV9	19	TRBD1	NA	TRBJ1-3	CASSPRSQGGQTSGNTIYF	TGTGCCAGCAGCCCCAGGAGTCAGGGGGGCCAGACATCTGGAAACACCATATATTTT
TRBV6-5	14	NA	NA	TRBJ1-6	CASSPGPLSSPLHF	TGTGCCAGCAGTCCCGGCCCCCTTAGCTCACCCCTCCACTTT
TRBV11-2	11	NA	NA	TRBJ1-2	CASSDGGGYTF	TGTGCCAGCAGCGACGGAGGCGGCTACACCTTC
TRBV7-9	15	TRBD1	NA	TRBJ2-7	CASSSPDRGSYEQYF	TGTGCCAGCAGCTCGCCGGACAGGGGATCCTACGAGCAGTACTTC
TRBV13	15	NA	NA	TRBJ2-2	CASSPQRSNTGELFF	TGTGCCAGCAGCCCGCAGAGGAGTAACACCGGGGAGCTGTTTTTT
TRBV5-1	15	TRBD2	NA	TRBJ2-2	CASSLGGGNTGELFF	TGCGCCAGCAGCTTGGGCGGGGGTAACACCGGGGAGCTGTTTTTT
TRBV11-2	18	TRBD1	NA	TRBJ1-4	CASSLGQGARAANEKLFF	TGTGCCAGCAGCTTAGGCCAGGGGGCTCGGGCGGCTAATGAAAAACTGTTTTTT
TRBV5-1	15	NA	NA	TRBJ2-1	CASSAGDLGLNEQFF	TGCGCCAGCAGCGCCGGGGACTTGGGCCTCAATGAGCAGTTCTTC
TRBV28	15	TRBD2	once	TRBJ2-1	CASSPRTSGHNEQFF	TGTGCCAGCAGTCCCCGGACTAGCGGCCACAATGAGCAGTTCTTC
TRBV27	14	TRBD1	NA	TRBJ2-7	CASSKYRGLYEQYF	TGTGCCAGCAGCAAATACAGGGGTCTCTACGAGCAGTACTTC
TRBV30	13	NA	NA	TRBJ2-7	CAWSGQSSYEQYF	TGTGCCTGGAGTGGACAGAGCTCCTACGAGCAGTACTTC
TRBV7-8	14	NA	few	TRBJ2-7	CASSFRESVSEQYF	TGTGCCAGCAGCTTCCGGGAGAGCGTCTCCGAGCAGTACTTC
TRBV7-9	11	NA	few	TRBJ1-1	CASREQAEAFF	TGTGCCAGCAGGGAACAGGCCGAAGCTTTCTTT
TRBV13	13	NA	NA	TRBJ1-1	CASSSAGGTEAFF	TGTGCCAGCAGCTCCGCGGGGGGCACTGAAGCTTTCTTT
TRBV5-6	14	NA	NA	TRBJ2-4	CASSLHRAGNIQYF	TGTGCCAGCAGCTTGCACAGGGCGGGAAACATTCAGTACTTC
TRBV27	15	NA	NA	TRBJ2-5	CASSWAGRPQETQYF	TGTGCCAGCAGTTGGGCGGGACGCCCCCAAGAGACCCAGTACTTC
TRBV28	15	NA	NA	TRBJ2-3	CASSSPGSSTDTQYF	TGTGCCAGCAGTTCCCCCGGGTCCAGCACAGATACGCAGTATTTT
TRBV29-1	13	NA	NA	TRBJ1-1	CSVEGTVNTEAFF	TGCAGCGTTGAAGGGACAGTAAACACTGAAGCTTTCTTT
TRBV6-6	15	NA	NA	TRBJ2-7	CASSYSKPSVYEQYF	TGTGCCAGCAGTTACTCGAAGCCTAGCGTCTACGAGCAGTACTTC
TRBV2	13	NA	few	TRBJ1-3	CASSGQTGNTIYF	TGTGCCAGCAGTGGACAGACCGGAAACACCATATATTTT
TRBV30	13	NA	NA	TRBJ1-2	CAWSESGNYGYTF	TGTGCCTGGAGTGAATCAGGGAACTATGGCTACACCTTC
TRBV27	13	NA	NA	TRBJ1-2	CASSFGRGYGYTF	TGTGCCAGCAGTTTCGGACGGGGCTATGGCTACACCTTC
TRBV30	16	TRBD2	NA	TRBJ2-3	CAWSLPSGMGTDTQYF	TGTGCCTGGAGTCTCCCTAGCGGGATGGGCACAGATACGCAGTATTTT
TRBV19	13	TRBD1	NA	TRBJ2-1	CASNSGTGYEQFF	TGTGCCAGCAATTCCGGGACAGGGTATGAGCAGTTCTTC
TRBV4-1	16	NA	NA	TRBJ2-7	CASSHLGLRGRYEQYF	TGCGCCAGCAGCCACTTAGGGCTCAGGGGAAGGTACGAGCAGTACTTC
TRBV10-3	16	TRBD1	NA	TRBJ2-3	CAISDTGTGGTDTQYF	TGTGCCATCAGTGATACCGGGACAGGGGGTACAGATACGCAGTATTTT
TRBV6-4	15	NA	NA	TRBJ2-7	CASSDSSGRYYEQYF	TGTGCCAGCAGTGACTCGAGCGGCAGATACTACGAGCAGTACTTC
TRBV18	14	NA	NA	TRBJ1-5	CASSPPGGFQPQHF	TGTGCCAGCTCACCACCGGGAGGGTTCCAGCCCCAGCATTTT
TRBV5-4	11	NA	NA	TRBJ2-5	CASSREETQYF	TGTGCCAGCAGCCGAGAGGAGACCCAGTACTTC
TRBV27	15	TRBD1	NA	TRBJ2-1	CASSSPGQGVYEQFF	TGTGCCAGCAGTTCACCGGGACAGGGTGTATATGAGCAGTTCTTC
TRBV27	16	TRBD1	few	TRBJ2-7	CASSSLSGTASYEQYF	TGTGCCAGCAGTTCTCTCTCCGGGACAGCATCCTACGAGCAGTACTTC
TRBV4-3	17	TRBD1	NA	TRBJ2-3	CASSQSTLGNRGDTQYF	TGCGCCAGCAGCCAATCCACGTTGGGGAACAGGGGTGATACGCAGTATTTT
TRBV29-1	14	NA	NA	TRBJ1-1	CSEVRGVAFTEAFF	TGCAGCGAAGTGCGGGGGGTGGCTTTTACTGAAGCTTTCTTT
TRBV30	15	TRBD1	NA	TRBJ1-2	CAWSFRTGGGYGYTF	TGTGCCTGGAGTTTCCGGACAGGGGGCGGCTATGGCTACACCTTC
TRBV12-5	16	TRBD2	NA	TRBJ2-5	CASGFRTSGSGETQYF	TGTGCTAGTGGTTTCCGGACTAGCGGGAGCGGGGAGACCCAGTACTTC
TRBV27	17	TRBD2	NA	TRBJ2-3	CASSFGLAGGPTDTQYF	TGTGCCAGCAGTTTCGGACTAGCGGGGGGGCCCACAGATACGCAGTATTTT
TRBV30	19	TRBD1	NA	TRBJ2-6	CAWRKRKGQLPSGANVLTF	TGTGCCTGGAGAAAAAGAAAGGGACAGCTACCCTCTGGGGCCAACGTCCTGACTTTC
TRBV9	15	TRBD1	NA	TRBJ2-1	CASSVGQGAYNEQFF	TGTGCCAGCAGCGTAGGACAGGGGGCCTACAATGAGCAGTTCTTC
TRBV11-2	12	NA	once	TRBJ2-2	CASSLSAGELFF	TGTGCCAGCAGCCTTAGCGCCGGGGAGCTGTTTTTT
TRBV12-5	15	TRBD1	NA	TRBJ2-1	CASGLGQGTTNEQFF	TGTGCTAGTGGTCTCGGACAGGGGACAACGAATGAGCAGTTCTTC
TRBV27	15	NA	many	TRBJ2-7	CASSAGQFGSYEQYF	TGTGCCAGCAGTGCTGGACAGTTTGGCTCCTACGAGCAGTACTTC
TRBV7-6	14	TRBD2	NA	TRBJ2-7	CASSTSGKGYEQYF	TGTGCCAGCAGCACTAGCGGGAAGGGCTACGAGCAGTACTTC
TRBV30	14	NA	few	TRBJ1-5	CAWSVGYSNQPQHF	TGTGCCTGGAGTGTCGGGTATAGCAATCAGCCCCAGCATTTT